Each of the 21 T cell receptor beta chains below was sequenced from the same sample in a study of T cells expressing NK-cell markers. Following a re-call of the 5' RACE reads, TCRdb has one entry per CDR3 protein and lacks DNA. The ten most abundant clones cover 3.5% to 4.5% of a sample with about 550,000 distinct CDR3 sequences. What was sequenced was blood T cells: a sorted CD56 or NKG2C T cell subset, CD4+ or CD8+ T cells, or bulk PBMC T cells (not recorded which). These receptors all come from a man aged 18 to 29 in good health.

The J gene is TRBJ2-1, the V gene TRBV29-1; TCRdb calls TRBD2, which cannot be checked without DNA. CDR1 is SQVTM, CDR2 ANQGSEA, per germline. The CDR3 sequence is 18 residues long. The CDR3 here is CSGRPGLRGVSSYNEQFF.

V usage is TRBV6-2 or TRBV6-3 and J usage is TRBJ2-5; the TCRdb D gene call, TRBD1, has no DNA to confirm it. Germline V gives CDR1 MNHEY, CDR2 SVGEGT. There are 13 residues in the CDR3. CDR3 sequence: CASSYDGIVTQYF.

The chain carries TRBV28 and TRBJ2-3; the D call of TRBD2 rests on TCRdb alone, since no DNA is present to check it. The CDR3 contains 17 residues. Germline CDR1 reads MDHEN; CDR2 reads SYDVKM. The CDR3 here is CASSAGLAGGGTDTQYF.

CDR3 region: CASSFLGTSPPFQFF. The rearrangement joins TRBV5-1 to TRBJ2-1; TCRdb designates TRBD2, a call that cannot be tested without DNA. CDR3 length: 15 residues. Germline loops: CDR1 SGHRS, CDR2 YFSETQ.

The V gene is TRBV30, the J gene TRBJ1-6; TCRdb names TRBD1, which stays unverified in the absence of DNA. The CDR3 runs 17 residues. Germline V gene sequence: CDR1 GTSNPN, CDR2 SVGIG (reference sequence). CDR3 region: CAWSVQRGIAYNSPLHF.

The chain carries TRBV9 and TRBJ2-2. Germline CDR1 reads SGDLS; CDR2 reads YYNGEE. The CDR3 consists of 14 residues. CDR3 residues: CASSVVKAAGELFF.

CDR3 residues: CASSQSYSNQPQHF. The J gene is TRBJ1-5, the V gene TRBV3-1. The germline V gene has CDR1 LGHDT and CDR2 YNNKEL (reference sequence). There are 14 residues in the CDR3.

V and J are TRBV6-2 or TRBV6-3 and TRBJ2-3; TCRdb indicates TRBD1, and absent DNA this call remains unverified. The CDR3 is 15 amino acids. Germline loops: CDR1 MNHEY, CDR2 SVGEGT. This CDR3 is CASSPAGSRPDTQYF.

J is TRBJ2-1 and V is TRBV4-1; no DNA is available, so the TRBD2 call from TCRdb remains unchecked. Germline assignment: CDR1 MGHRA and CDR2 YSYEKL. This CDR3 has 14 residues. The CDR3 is CASSQERPSDEQFF.

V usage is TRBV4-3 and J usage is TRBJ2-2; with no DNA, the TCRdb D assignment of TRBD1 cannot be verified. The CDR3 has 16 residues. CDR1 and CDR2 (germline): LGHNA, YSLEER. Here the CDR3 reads CASSQDRTGSIGELFF.

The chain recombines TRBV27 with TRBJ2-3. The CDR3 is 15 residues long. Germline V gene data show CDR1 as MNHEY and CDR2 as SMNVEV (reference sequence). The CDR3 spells CASSLYARSTDTQYF.

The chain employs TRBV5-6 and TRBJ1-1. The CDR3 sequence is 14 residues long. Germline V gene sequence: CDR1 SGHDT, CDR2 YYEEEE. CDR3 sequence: CASSLKTVYTEAFF.

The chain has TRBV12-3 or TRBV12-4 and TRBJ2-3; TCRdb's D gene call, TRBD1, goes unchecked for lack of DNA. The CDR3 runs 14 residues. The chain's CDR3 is CASTLTFAGDTQYF.

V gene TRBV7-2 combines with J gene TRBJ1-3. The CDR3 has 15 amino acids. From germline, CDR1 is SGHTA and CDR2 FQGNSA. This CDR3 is CASSLRVSGGNTIYF.

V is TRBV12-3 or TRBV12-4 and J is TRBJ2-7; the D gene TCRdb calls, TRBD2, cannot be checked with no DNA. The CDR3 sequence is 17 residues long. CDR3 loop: CASSSKGLAAKRSEQYF.

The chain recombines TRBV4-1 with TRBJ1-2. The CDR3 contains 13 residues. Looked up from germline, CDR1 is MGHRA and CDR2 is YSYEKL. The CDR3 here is CASSQEDGYGYTF.

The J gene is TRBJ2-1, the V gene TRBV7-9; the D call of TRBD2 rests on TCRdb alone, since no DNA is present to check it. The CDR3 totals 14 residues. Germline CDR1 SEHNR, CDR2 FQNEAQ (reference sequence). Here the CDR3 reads CASSPAGLSREQFF.

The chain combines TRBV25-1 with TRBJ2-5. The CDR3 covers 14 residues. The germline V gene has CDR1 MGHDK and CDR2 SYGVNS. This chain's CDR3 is CASSRAAGWETQYF. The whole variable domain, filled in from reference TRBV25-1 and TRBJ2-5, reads EADIYQTPRYLVIGTGKKITLECSQTMGHDKMYWYQQDPGMELHLIHYSYGVNSTEKGDLSSESTVSRIRTEHFPLTLESARPSHTSQYLCASSRAAGWETQYFGPGTRLLVL.

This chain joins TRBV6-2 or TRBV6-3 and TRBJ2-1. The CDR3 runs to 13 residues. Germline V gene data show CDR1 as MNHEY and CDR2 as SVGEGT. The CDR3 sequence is CASSPTSSGEQFF.

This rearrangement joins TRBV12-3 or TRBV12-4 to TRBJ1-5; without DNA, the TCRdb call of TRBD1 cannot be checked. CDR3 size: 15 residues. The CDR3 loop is CASSLGTSPNQPQHF.

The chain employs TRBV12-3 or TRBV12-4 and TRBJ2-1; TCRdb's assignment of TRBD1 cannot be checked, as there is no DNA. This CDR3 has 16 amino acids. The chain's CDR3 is CASNQFSGRGGNEQFF.